This TCR beta chain was retrieved from a study of blood T cells in healthy people across ages. Whole-study results and caveats: Versus aged donors, long-lived donors had higher diversity and more naive CD4+ cells.

About this clonotype itself: Its antigen is still unknown.

Per sample, no less than 5 micrograms of total RNA were extracted. Together with a sample-barcoded 5' primer, a J-beta primer mix was included in a second PCR lasting about 6 to 11 cycles. MiXCR, run by TCRdb on the 5' RACE reads, gives a single entry per CDR3 protein. The sample has around 710,000 distinct CDR3 sequences; roughly 45% are singletons. The CDR3 length is 14 residues. Germline values: CDR1 ENHRY, CDR2 SYGVKD. Trimming pared 3 bases from V and 4 bases from J, leaving 12 bases between. The receptor was isolated from a woman between 55 and 75 years old in good health. What was sequenced was blood. The chain combines TRBV10-3 with TRBJ1-2, with D possibly being TRBD1 (5 bases). CDR3 sequence (DNA): TGTGCCATCAGTGATGCCAGGGCCGGCTATGGCTACACCTTC. As protein: CAISDARAGYGYTF.